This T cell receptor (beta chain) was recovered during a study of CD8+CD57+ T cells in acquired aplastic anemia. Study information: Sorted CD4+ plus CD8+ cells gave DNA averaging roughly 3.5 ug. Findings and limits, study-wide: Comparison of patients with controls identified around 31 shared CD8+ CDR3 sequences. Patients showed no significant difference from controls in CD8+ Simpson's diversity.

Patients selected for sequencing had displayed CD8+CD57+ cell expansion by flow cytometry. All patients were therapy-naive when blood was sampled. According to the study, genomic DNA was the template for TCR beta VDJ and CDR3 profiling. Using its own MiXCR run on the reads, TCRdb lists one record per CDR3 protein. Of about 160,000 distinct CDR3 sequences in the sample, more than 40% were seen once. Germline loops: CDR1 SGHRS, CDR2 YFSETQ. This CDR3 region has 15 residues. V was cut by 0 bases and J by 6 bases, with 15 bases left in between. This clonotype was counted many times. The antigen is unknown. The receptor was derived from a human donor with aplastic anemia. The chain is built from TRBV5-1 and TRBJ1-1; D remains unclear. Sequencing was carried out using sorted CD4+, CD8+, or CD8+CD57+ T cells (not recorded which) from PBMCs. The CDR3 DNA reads TGCGCCAGCAGCTTGGCCGCGGGTGGTCTGCCTGAAGCTTTCTTT. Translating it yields CASSLAAGGLPEAFF.